What follows are 2 T cell receptor beta chains derived from one specimen sequenced in a study of T cells in Graves' hyperthyroidism and ophthalmopathy. Regions amplified from RNA transcripts were the TCR beta CDR3 regions. HTBI primers were the set used in a first-round RT-PCR of the TCR CDR3. TCRdb re-called the multiplex PCR reads through MiXCR, storing one row per CDR3 protein. The sample records just under 750,000 distinct CDR3 sequences, under 45% being singletons. Sequenced material: blood. The receptor set was obtained from a middle-aged woman with Graves' hyperthyroidism.

This clonotype appeared a single time. The junction departs from germline at one end; a sequencing error may be responsible. The rearrangement joins TRBV7-9 to TRBJ1-6; D gene unclear. Germline V CDR1 and CDR2: SEHNR, FQNEAQ (reference sequence). The CDR3 runs to 16 residues. The CDR3 reads CASSQDGGSGNSPLHF. DNA of the CDR3: TGCGCCAGCAGCCAAGATGGTGGGTCCGGGAATTCACCCCTCCACTTT.

The chain has TRBV24-1 and TRBJ2-3; 8 positions agree with TRBD2. The germline CDR1 and CDR2 sequences are KGHDR and SFDVKD. The CDR3 has 19 amino acids. J gave up 6 bases and V 4 bases, and 20 bases lay outside the gene matches. CDR3 coding DNA: TGTGCCACCAGTGAACAAGTAAACCCGGGGGGGCACGACGAGGATACGCAGTATTTT. Protein product: CATSEQVNPGGHDEDTQYF.